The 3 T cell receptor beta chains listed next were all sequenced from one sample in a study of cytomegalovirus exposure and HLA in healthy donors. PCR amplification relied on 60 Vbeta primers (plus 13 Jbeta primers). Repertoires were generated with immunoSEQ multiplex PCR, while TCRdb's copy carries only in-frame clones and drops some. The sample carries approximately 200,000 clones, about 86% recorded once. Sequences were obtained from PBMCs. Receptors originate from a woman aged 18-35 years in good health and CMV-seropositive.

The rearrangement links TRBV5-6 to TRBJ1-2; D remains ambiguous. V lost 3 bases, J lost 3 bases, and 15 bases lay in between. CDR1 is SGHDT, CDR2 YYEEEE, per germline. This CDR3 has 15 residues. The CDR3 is CASSWRVRPYYGYTF. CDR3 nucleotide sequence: TGTGCCAGCAGCTGGAGGGTACGGCCGTACTATGGCTACACCTTC.

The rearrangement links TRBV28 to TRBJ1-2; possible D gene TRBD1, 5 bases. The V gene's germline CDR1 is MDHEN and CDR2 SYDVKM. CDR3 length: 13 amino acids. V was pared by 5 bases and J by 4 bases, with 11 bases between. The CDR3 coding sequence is TGTGCCAGCAGTCGGGGGGTGACCTATGGCTACACCTTC. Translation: CASSRGVTYGYTF.

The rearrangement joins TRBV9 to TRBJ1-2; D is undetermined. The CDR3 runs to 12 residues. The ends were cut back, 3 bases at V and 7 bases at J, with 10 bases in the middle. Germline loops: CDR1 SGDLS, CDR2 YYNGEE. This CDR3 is CASSGAPAGYTF. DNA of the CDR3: TGTGCCAGCAGCGGGGCGCCGGCTGGCTACACCTTC. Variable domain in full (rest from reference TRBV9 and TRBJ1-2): DSGVTQTPKHLITATGQRVTLRCSPRSGDLSVYWYQQSLDQGLQFLIQYYNGEERAKGNILERFSAQQFPDLHSELNLSSLELGDSALYFCASSGAPAGYTFGSGTRLTVV.